Listed here is a single TCR beta chain. Authors' analysis steps: By means of reference gene primer amplification, nucleated cell counts were estimated. Using immunoSEQ multiplex PCR, the repertoire was profiled, and TCRdb retains in-frame clones only, with some absent. V, J and clone size are taken as reported in that table, and D and trimming were inferred from the DNA itself. The top ten hold under 2.5% of the sample, which has about 130,000 clones, roughly two thirds seen once. This entry belongs to a study of blood T cell repertoires in COVID-19. Study background: COVID-19 samples collected from the United States, Italy and Spain covered acute and convalescent phases. From T cells, B-cell-depleted T cells, or PBMCs came the material, which was cDNA or gDNA.

V was shortened by 2 bases and J by 2 bases, with 11 bases between the two germline ends. There are 14 residues in the CDR3. The germline gives CDR1 SGHRS, CDR2 YFSETQ. The sequenced material came from peripheral blood. The chain carries TRBV5-1 and TRBJ2-7, with D possibly being TRBD2 (5 bases). The sequence was obtained from a woman aged 70-85 years with acute or convalescent COVID-19. The CDR3 reads CASSLSGSPYEQYF. CDR3 DNA: TGCGCCAGCAGCTTAAGTGGGAGCCCCTACGAGCAGTACTTC.